This TCR beta chain stems from a study of PD-1 blockade in mismatch repair-deficient tumors. V dropped 6 bases and J dropped 5; count of bases not matched to a gene: 6. This CDR3 is 13 amino acids long. Per germline, CDR1 MDHEN and CDR2 SYDVKM. Generated by immunoSEQ multiplex PCR, the TCRdb table keeps only in-frame clones and is missing some. The sample contains several thousand clones, 88% of which appear only once. Concerning this clone itself: Its antigen is as yet unknown.

Time point reported: roughly 11-day in vitro stimulation with candidate neoantigen peptide 7. Three pembrolizumab responders had their TCRs sequenced. The rearrangement uses TRBV28 and TRBJ1-1; 7 positions agree with TRBD1. Material: cells cultured in vitro, obtained from a patient treated with pembrolizumab. The sequence was collected from an adult with mismatch repair-deficient cancer. Here the CDR3 DNA reads TGTGCCAGCAGAAAACAGGGGTGGACTGAAGCTTTCTTT. Its protein is CASRKQGWTEAFF.